This TCR beta chain was observed in a study of cytomegalovirus exposure and HLA in healthy donors. Study-wide context: Both the 100 to 150 validation repertoires and the roughly 620 first-cohort repertoires used the same platform, as reported by a later analysis.

Germline CDR1 reads SGHRS; CDR2 reads YFSETQ. The V and J ends lost 4 bases and 3 bases respectively, with 14 bases between them. The CDR3 covers 14 residues. This clone showed up just a few times. Its antigen is unidentified. This specimen includes other DNA sequences encoding the same CDR3. The study, taken as a whole, reports: Clusters of TCRs from the first cohort tended to co-occur in the roughly 120 validation repertoires (as a later analysis found).

Method: immunoSEQ multiplex PCR; TCRdb's copy keeps in-frame clones and lacks some. Seen here are approximately 120,000 clones, approximately 95% observed once, and the top ten hold 1.7%. Sample: PBMCs. The V call is TRBV5-1, the J call TRBJ2-7; D might be TRBD1 (6 bases). The origin of this receptor is a man aged 18 to 30 in good health and CMV-seronegative. CDR3 amino acids: CASSPGTLNYEQYF. The CDR3 DNA follows: TGCGCCAGCAGCCCCGGGACACTCAACTACGAGCAGTACTTC.